The TCR beta chain described here comes from a study of blood T cell repertoires in COVID-19. Whole-study context: There were acute and convalescent COVID-19 samples, and they came from the United States, Italy and Spain. The cDNA or gDNA used as material had been derived from T cells, B-cell-depleted T cells, or PBMCs.

V shed 1 base and J 4 bases; nucleotides not matched to a gene: 7. The CDR3 has 16 residues. CDR1 and CDR2 (germline): SEHNR, FQNEAQ (reference sequence). This clone was counted a few times. Authors' methods: Reference gene primer amplification in the assay estimated nucleated cell counts. Generated by immunoSEQ multiplex PCR, the TCRdb table keeps only in-frame clones and is missing some. The D gene and trimming were derived from the DNA, and the V and J assignments and clone size from that table. Of under 150,000 clones detected, around 80% appear once; the ten largest clones hold roughly 4.2%. The V gene is TRBV7-9, the J gene TRBJ2-3, with 8 bases that match TRBD2. The specimen sequenced was peripheral blood. This TCR came from a man in his sixties with acute or convalescent COVID-19. The CDR3 loop is CASSLEPSGRSDTQYF. CDR3 DNA sequence: TGTGCCAGCAGCTTAGAACCCAGCGGGAGATCAGATACGCAGTATTTT.